This TCR beta chain came from a study of T cell responses to AZD1222 COVID-19 vaccine. Broader study findings: Spike was spanned by vaccine-associated CD4 TCRs, which were dominant at 160-218 and 743-854. Donor demographics were predominantly white British with a female majority; clonal diversity may be underestimated.

Some clones are missing from TCRdb's copy, which holds only in-frame ones; the method was immunoSEQ multiplex PCR. This table has over 150,000 clones, 90% to 95% appearing once. About this clone: Its antigen is undetermined.

The ends lost 3 bases at V and 1 base at J; junction bases unmatched: 4. Germline V lookup: CDR1 SGHAT, CDR2 FQNNGV. The CDR3 runs 17 residues. This TCR derives from an adult who received the AZD1222 COVID-19 vaccine. Sample: peripheral blood, taken 28 days after the second AZD1222 dose. The V call is TRBV11-2, the J call TRBJ2-2, with 11 bases identical to TRBD2. The CDR3 spells CASSLRTSGGNTGELFF. CDR3 DNA sequence: TGTGCCAGCAGCTTGCGTACTAGCGGGGGGAACACCGGGGAGCTGTTTTTT.